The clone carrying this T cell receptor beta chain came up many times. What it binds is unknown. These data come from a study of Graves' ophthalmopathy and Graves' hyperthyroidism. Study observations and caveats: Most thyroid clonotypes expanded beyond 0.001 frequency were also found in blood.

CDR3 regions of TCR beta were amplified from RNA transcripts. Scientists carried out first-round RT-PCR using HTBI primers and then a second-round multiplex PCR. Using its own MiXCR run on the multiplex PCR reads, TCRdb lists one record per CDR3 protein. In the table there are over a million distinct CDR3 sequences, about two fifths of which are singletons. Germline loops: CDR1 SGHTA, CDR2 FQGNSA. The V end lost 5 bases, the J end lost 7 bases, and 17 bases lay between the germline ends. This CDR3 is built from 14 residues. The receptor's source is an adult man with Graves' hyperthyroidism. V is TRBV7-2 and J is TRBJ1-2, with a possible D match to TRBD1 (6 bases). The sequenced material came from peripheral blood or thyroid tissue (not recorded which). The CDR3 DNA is TGTGCCAGCAGCCCCCTTAAGGGGGTCTCTGGCTACACCTTC. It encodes CASSPLKGVSGYTF.